The clone carrying this T cell receptor beta chain was recorded only once. Its cognate antigen is unknown. The length of the CDR3 is 14 residues. Germline V gives CDR1 MDHEN, CDR2 SYDVKM. Trimming removed 1 base from V and 6 bases from J, with 12 bases in between. Donors included only healthy HIV-negative adults lacking recent acute infections or vaccinations. The sample belongs to a study of shared clonotypes between healthy human individuals. Study results and limitations: The diversity represented, both genetic and in exposure history, was limited by few donors.

Several immunoSEQ 96-well plates shared each subset's DNA, each plate a replicate. PBMC DNA, left unsorted, was sequenced on ten immunoSEQ deep assay plates. Repertoires were generated with immunoSEQ multiplex PCR, while TCRdb's copy carries only in-frame clones and drops some. The table lists fewer than 650,000 clones, around three quarters of them singletons, with around 12% in the top ten. The sample comprised PBMCs. The TCR comes from a woman aged 40-49 years in good health. Some clones in this sample may be carry-over from other donors' samples. V and J are TRBV28 and TRBJ1-2; maybe TRBD1 (5 bases). Here the CDR3 DNA reads TGTGCCAGCAGTTTATCGGTGGGACGAAATGGCTACACCTTC. It codes for CASSLSVGRNGYTF.